This T cell receptor (beta chain) was captured in a study of glioma-infiltrating T cells. Study observations and caveats: Tissue-blood divergence was below expectation in non-neoplastic patients, above in gliomas. CDR3 overlap between tissue and blood was very small.

With respect to this clonotype: Its matching antigen is unknown.

Amplification of TCR alpha and beta CDR3 regions from RNA used iRepertoire nested multiplex PCR. Input was about 85-450 ng of tissue mRNA or PBMC total RNA. From the multiplex PCR reads, TCRdb called clonotypes with MiXCR, one entry per CDR3 protein. Of about 140,000 distinct CDR3 sequences in the sample, approximately 39% were seen once. V shed 10 bases, J shed 2 bases, and the junction held 17 bases outside the gene matches. This CDR3 is built from 16 residues. Germline V gene lookup returns CDR1 SGHRS and CDR2 YFSETQ. This TCR was recovered from a human donor with low-grade glioma or glioblastoma, undergoing nonglioma brain surgery, or in good health (not recorded which). The sample consisted of glioma tissue, nonneoplastic brain tissue, or PBMCs (not recorded which). The chain is built from TRBV5-1 and TRBJ2-5; 7 nucleotides match TRBD1. The CDR3 reads CARSTGQVTHQETQYF. Here the CDR3 DNA reads TGCGCCCGCTCTACTGGACAGGTGACCCATCAAGAGACCCAGTACTTC. Variable domain in full (rest from reference TRBV5-1 and TRBJ2-5): KAGVTQTPRYLIKTRGQQVTLSCSPISGHRSVSWYQQTPGQGLQFLFEYFSETQRNKGNFPGRFSGRQFSNSRSEMNVSTLELGDSALYLCARSTGQVTHQETQYFGPGTRLLVL.